These T cell receptor beta chains were read from a single sample in a study of monozygotic twins with inflammatory bowel disease. Each CDR3 protein gets one entry in TCRdb, which reprocessed the 5' RACE reads and gives no DNA. The sample totals approximately 400,000 distinct CDR3 sequences. Sequencing was done on a sample of blood. The receptors were sampled from a human donor with ulcerative colitis or Crohn's disease, or a healthy co-twin of an affected twin (not recorded which). Both conserved end residues are part of each CDR3.

V gene	J gene	CDR3 protein
TRBV6-2/TRBV6-3	TRBJ1-1	CASSYSRTGGGRYWEAFF
TRBV25-1	TRBJ2-5	CASSEGTRGSGETQYF
TRBV7-2	TRBJ2-1	CASNLQGREQFF
TRBV7-8	TRBJ2-7	CASSLASTSGRVYEQYF
TRBV12-3/TRBV12-4	TRBJ2-5	CASSLFGETQYF
TRBV7-9	TRBJ1-2	CASSLEGRYYGYTF
TRBV20-1	TRBJ2-3	CSARMPSSGSTDTQYF
TRBV20-1	TRBJ2-7	CSASVGTASYEQYF
TRBV5-1	TRBJ2-7	CASSLDTGPYEQYF
TRBV28	TRBJ2-6	CASVSGANVLTF
TRBV20-1	TRBJ2-4	CSARKRAATGKNIQYF
TRBV7-9	TRBJ1-3	CASSSRGMPNTIYF
TRBV5-1	TRBJ1-4	CASSLAGTGDEKLFF
TRBV5-1	TRBJ1-3	CASSTGQGGNTIYF
TRBV6-5	TRBJ2-5	CASSYSVGGQETQYF
TRBV7-6	TRBJ1-2	CASSLEDRGYGYTF
TRBV5-6	TRBJ2-5	CASSHGQGAGETQYF
TRBV7-2	TRBJ1-1	CASSLARRTGTATEAFF
TRBV2	TRBJ2-3	CASSRDRADTQYF
TRBV7-8	TRBJ2-5	CASSLGTSVRLETQYF
TRBV14	TRBJ2-3	CASSQYPDTQYF
TRBV7-6	TRBJ2-1	CASRAGTSDYNEQFF
TRBV10-3	TRBJ2-7	CAIREAPNLGEQYF
TRBV7-2	TRBJ1-3	CASSLVLGSGNTIYF
TRBV5-5	TRBJ1-1	CASRIVWQGRAFF
TRBV20-1	TRBJ1-3	CSVKIGNTIYF
TRBV5-1	TRBJ2-1	CASSRDLNEQFF
TRBV25-1	TRBJ2-5	CASSDGGSGRETQYF
TRBV6-5	TRBJ2-1	CASSYGLGKEQFF
TRBV7-2	TRBJ1-1	CASSLGIGQLNTEAFF
TRBV2	TRBJ1-2	CASTRQGAYGYTF
TRBV5-5	TRBJ2-1	CASSRTSGSIDEQFF
TRBV19	TRBJ1-1	CASRDRFMNTEAFF
TRBV15	TRBJ1-6	CATNRDSSSPLHF
TRBV7-2	TRBJ1-2	CASSFFNRPDLGYGYTF
TRBV2	TRBJ1-1	CASSENMRNTEAFF
TRBV13	TRBJ2-5	CASSFSGTGTGTQYF
TRBV25-1	TRBJ2-5	CASRTGARIQETQYF
TRBV18	TRBJ2-7	CASSGATVSYEQYF
TRBV5-6	TRBJ1-2	CASSLVPPRDYGYTF
TRBV5-1	TRBJ1-5	CASSLAGHHVDCNQPQHF
TRBV29-1	TRBJ2-2	CSAWTSGELFF
TRBV5-1	TRBJ2-5	CASSRDRGIQETQYF
TRBV28	TRBJ1-4	CASSSYGLGVF